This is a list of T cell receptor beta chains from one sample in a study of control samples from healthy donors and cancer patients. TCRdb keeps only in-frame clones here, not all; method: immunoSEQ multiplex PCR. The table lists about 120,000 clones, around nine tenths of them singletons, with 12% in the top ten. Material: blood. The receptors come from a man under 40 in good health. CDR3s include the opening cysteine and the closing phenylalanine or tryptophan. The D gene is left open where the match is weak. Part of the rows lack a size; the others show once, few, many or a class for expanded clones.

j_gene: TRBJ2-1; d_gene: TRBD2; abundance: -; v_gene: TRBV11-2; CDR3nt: TGTGCCAGCAGCGTTAGCGGGGGGAATGAGCAGTTCTTC; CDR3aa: CASSVSGGNEQFF
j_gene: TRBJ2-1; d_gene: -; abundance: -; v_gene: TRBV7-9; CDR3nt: TGTGCCAGCAGCTGGGGGGTGGGTAATGAGCAGTTCTTC; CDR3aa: CASSWGVGNEQFF
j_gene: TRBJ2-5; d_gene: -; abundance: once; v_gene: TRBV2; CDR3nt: TGTGCCAGCAGGAGGGTCCAAGAGACCCAGTACTTC; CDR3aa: CASRRVQETQYF
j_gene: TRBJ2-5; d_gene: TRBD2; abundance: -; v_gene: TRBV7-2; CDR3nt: TGTGCCAGCAGCTTGATTAGCGGGGGGGCCGGGGGTGAGACCCAGTACTTC; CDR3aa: CASSLISGGAGGETQYF
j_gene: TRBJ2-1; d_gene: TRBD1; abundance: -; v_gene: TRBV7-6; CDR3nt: TGTGCCAGCAGCTTACTTGCGGGACAGGGTTACAATGAGCAGTTCTTC; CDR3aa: CASSLLAGQGYNEQFF
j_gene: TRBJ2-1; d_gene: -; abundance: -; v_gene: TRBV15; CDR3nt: TGTGCCACCAGCGGTTCAGGGTGGGATGAGCAGTTCTTC; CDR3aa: CATSGSGWDEQFF
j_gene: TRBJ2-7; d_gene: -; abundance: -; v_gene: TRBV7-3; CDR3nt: TGTGCCAGCAGCTTAACTGGGTCAGGGTCCTCCTACGAGCAGTACTTC; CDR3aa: CASSLTGSGSSYEQYF
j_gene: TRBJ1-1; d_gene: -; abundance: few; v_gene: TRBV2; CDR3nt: TGTGCCAGCAGTAAAGGGGACACTGAAGCTTTCTTT; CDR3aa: CASSKGDTEAFF
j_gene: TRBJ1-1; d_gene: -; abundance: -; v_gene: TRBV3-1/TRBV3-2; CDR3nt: TGTGCCAGCAGCCAAAACACTGAAGCTTTCTTT; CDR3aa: CASSQNTEAFF
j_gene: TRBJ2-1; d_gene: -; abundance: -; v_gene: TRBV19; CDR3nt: TGTGCCAGTTCCCCCACGGTGAGCTCCTACAATGAGCAGTTCTTC; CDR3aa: CASSPTVSSYNEQFF
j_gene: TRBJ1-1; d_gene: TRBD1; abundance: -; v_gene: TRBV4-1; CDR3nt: TGCGCCAGCAGCCGAGAGGACAGGGCGTACACTGAAGCTTTCTTT; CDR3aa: CASSREDRAYTEAFF
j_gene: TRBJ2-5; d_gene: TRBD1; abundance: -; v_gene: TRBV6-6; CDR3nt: TGTGCCAGCAGCCCCTATACAGGGGTGATGGAGACCCAGTACTTC; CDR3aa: CASSPYTGVMETQYF
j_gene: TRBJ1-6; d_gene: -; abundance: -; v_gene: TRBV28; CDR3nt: TGTGCCAGCAGCCCTACTGCCGTGAATTCACCCCTCCACTTT; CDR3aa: CASSPTAVNSPLHF
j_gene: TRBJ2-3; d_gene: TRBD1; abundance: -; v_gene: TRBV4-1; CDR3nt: TGCGCCAGCGAGGTGGGACAGGGGGCCACAGATACGCAGTATTTT; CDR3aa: CASEVGQGATDTQYF
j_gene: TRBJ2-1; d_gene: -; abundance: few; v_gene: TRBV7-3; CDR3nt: TGTGCCAGCAGCTTAGGAGGGGCGTTGAATGAGCAGTTCTTC; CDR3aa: CASSLGGALNEQFF
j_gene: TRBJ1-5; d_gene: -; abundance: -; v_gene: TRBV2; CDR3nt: TGTGCCAGCAGTGAAGAAGGGGCCCAGCCCCAGCATTTT; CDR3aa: CASSEEGAQPQHF
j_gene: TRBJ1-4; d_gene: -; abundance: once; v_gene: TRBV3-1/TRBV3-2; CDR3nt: TGTGCCAGCAGCCAAGTCTCCCCAACTAATGAAAAACTGTTTTTT; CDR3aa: CASSQVSPTNEKLFF
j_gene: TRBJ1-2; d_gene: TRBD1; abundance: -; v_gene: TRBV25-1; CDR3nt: TGTGCCAGCAGTGATACGGGACAGGGGACCGCCAACTATGGCTACACCTTC; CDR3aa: CASSDTGQGTANYGYTF
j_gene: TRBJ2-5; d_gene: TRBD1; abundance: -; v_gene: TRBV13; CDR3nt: TGTGCCAGCAGCTTCCGCAGATTGGACAGGAAAGAGACCCAGTACTTC; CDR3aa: CASSFRRLDRKETQYF
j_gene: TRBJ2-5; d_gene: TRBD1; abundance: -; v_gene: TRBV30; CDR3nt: TGTGCCTGGAGCCCCAGGGGGTCAACGGGAGAGACCCAGTACTTC; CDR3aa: CAWSPRGSTGETQYF
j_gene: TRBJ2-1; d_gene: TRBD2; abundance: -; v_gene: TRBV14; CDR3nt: TGTGCCAGCAGCCAAGGGCCACTAGCGGGAGCCAACAATGAGCAGTTCTTC; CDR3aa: CASSQGPLAGANNEQFF
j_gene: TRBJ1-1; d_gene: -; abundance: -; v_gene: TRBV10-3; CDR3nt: TGTGCCATCAGTGAGCTGGGGGGACGTAACACTGAAGCTTTCTTT; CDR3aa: CAISELGGRNTEAFF
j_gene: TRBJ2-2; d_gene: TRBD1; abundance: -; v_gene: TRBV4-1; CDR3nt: TGCGCCAGCAGCGTATCCGGGGACAGGGGTGACACCGGGGAGCTGTTTTTT; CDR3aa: CASSVSGDRGDTGELFF
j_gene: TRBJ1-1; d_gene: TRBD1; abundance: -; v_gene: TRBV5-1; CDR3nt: TGCGCCAGCAGTTTCCTTGCCGGGGACAGTGAAGCTTTCTTT; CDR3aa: CASSFLAGDSEAFF
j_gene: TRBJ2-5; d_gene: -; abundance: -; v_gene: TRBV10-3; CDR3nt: TGTGCCATCAGTGAGTCGAGGGCCCAAGAGACCCAGTACTTC; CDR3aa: CAISESRAQETQYF
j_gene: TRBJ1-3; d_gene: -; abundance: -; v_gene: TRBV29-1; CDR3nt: TGCAGCGTCGGAAGCAGGTTAGCTGGAAACACCATATATTTT; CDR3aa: CSVGSRLAGNTIYF
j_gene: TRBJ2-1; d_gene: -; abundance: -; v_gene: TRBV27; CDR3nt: TGTGCCAGCAGTTTGGGTACCGGGGGGCTCAATGAGCAGTTCTTC; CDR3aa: CASSLGTGGLNEQFF
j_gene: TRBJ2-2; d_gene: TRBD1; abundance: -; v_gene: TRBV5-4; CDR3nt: TGTGCCAGCAGCTCCGGGACAGACCCTTCTAGGAGGGAGCTGTTTTTT; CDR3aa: CASSSGTDPSRRELFF
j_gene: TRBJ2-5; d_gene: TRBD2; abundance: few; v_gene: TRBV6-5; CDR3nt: TGTGCCAGCAGTTGGGGGGGGGTCCAAGAGACCCAGTACTTC; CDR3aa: CASSWGGVQETQYF
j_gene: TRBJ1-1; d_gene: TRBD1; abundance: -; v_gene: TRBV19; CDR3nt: TGTGCCACTGTGGACAGGGGGCGCCGAGGGACTGAAGCTTTCTTT; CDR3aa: CATVDRGRRGTEAFF
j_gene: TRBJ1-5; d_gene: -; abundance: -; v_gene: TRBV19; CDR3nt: TGTGCCAGTATGATGGGGACGAGGGGTCAGCCCCAGCATTTT; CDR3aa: CASMMGTRGQPQHF
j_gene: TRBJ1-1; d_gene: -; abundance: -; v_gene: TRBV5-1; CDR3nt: TGCGCCAGCAGCATCGACCTAAACACTGAAGCTTTCTTT; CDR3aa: CASSIDLNTEAFF
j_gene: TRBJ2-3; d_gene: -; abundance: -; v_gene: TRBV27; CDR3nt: TGTGCCAGCAGTTGGGGGGACGGAGATACGCAGTATTTT; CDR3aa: CASSWGDGDTQYF
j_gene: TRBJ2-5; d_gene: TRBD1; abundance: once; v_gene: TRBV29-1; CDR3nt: TGCAGCGTTGGACAGGGCCAAGAGACCCAGTACTTC; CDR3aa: CSVGQGQETQYF
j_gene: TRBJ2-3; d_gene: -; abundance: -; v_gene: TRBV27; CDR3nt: TGTGCCAGCAGTTTGAGGGGGGGGCGCACAGATACGCAGTATTTT; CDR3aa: CASSLRGGRTDTQYF